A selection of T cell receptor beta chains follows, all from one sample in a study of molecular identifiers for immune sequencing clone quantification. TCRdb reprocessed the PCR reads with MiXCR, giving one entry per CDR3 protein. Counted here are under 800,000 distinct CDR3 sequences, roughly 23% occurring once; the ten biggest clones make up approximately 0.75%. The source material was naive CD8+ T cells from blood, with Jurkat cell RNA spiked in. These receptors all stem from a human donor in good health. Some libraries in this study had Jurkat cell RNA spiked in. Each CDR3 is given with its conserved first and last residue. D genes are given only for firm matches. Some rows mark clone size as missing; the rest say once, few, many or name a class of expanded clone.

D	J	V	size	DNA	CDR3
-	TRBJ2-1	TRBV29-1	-	TGCAGCGTTGTCGGACTCCCATTTTCCAGCACCTACAATGAGCAGTTCTTC	CSVVGLPFSSTYNEQFF
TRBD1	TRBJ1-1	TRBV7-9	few	TGTGCCAGCAGTTTCGGGACAGGGAGAGAAACTGAAGCTTTCTTT	CASSFGTGRETEAFF
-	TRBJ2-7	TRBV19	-	TGTGCCTGTAGTATTAAAGGGCGGCACTACGAGCAGTACTTC	CACSIKGRHYEQYF
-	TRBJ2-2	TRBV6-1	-	TGTGCCAGCAGCCCCCTCCGAGGGAATGGGGACACCGGGGAGCTGTTTTTT	CASSPLRGNGDTGELFF
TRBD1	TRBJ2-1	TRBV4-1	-	TGCGCCAGCAGGCGGTTATTTCGGACAGGTAGAGACAATGTGCAGTTCTTC	CASRRLFRTGRDNVQFF
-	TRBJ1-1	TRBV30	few	TGTGCCTGGAATTTAGTGGTTGGCACTGAAGCTTTCTTT	CAWNLVVGTEAFF
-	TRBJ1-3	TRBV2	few	TGTGCCAGCAGTGTTCGGGGGAGTGGAAACACCATATATTTT	CASSVRGSGNTIYF
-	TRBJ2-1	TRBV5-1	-	TGCGCCAGCAGCTTTGGGGCGGGGGAGCAGTTCTTC	CASSFGAGEQFF
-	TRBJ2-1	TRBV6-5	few	TGTGCCAGCAGTAAATCGCAAAACGGGAATGAGCAGTTCTTC	CASSKSQNGNEQFF
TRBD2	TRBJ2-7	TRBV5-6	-	TGTGCCAGCAGCTACGGGGAGGGCGAGCAGTACTTC	CASSYGEGEQYF
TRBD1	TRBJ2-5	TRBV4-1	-	TGCGCCGGCAGCCAAGGGGGCGATAACCAAGAGACCCAGTACTTC	CAGSQGGDNQETQYF
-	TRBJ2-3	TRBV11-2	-	TGTGCCAGCAGCTTAGAGGGTCAGAGCACAGATACGCAGTATTTT	CASSLEGQSTDTQYF
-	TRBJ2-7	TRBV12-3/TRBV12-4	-	TGTGCCAGCAGTCCCAACCCTGCAGGGAACGAGCAGTACTTC	CASSPNPAGNEQYF
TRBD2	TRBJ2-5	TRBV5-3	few	TGTGCCAGCAGCGGGGCATTTGAAGAGACCCAGTACTTC	CASSGAFEETQYF
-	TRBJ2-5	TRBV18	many	TGTGCCAGCTCACCCTCTCCCCTAGAAGAGACCCAGTACTTC	CASSPSPLEETQYF
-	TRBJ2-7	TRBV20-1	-	TGCAGTGCTAGAGTCGAAGTTTCCGATCAGGGGAGGCACGAGCAGTACTTC	CSARVEVSDQGRHEQYF
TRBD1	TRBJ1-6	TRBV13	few	TGTGCCAGCAGCCCCCACCCCGGGACAGGGAATTCACCCCTCCACTTT	CASSPHPGTGNSPLHF
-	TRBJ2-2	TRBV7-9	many	TGTGCCAGCAGCCCTACCGGGGAGCTGTTTTTT	CASSPTGELFF
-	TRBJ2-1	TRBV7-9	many	TGTGCCAGCAGCCCCCCGAGGCCCGGGGATGAGCAGTTCTTC	CASSPPRPGDEQFF
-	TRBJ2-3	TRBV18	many	TGTGCCAGCTCACTGAGTCAGGTCCTTCGACGCACAGATACGCAGTATTTT	CASSLSQVLRRTDTQYF
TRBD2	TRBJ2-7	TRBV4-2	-	TGTGCCAGCAGCCAAGATGGGTCGCGGGGGGGCCGCTTCGAGCAGTACTTC	CASSQDGSRGGRFEQYF
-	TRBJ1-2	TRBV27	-	TGTGCCAGCAGTTTATATTCCATGGGGGTTGGGGATGGCTACACCTTC	CASSLYSMGVGDGYTF
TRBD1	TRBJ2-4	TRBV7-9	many	TGTGCCAGCAGCCCCCAGGGGGCGAACGGCAAAAACATTCAGTACTTC	CASSPQGANGKNIQYF
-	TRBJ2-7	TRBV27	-	TGTGCCAGCAACCCCGTTCGGGTGTCGGGCCTTGGCGAGCAGTACTTC	CASNPVRVSGLGEQYF
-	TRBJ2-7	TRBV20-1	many	TGCAGTGCTAGAGTTTCCGGGATAGCGAGCTACGAGCAGTACTTC	CSARVSGIASYEQYF
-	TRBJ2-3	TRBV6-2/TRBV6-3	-	TGTGCCAGCAGTTCCAGCGATAGGCAGTATTTT	CASSSSDRQYF
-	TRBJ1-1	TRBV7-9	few	TGTGCCAGCAGCTTCGGAGGGCGACATGGAAACACTGAAGCTTTCTTT	CASSFGGRHGNTEAFF
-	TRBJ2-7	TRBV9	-	TGTGCCAGCAGCGACGGGACCCGATACGAGCAGTACTTC	CASSDGTRYEQYF
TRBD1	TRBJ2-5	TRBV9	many	TGTGCCAGCAGCGGATCCGGGACAGACCAAGAGACCCAGTACTTC	CASSGSGTDQETQYF
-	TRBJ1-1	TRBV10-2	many	TGCGCCACCCGCGGGGGGGGCGGGGTGAACACTGAAGCTTTCTTT	CATRGGGGVNTEAFF
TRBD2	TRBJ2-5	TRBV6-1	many	TGTGCCAGCAGTGATCCGGGACTAGCGGGATTAAGGGGAGAGACCCAGTACTTC	CASSDPGLAGLRGETQYF
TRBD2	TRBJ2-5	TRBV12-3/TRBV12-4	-	TGTGCCAGCAGTTTACGTGGACTAGCGGACTTCCAAGAGACCCAGTACTTC	CASSLRGLADFQETQYF
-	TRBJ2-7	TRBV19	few	TGTGCCAGTAGTAAAAGGACAGAGACGGCCTACGAGCAGTACTTC	CASSKRTETAYEQYF
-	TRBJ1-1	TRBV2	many	TGTGCCAGCACGGAAGGGAGCTGGGTCACTGAAGCTTTCTTT	CASTEGSWVTEAFF
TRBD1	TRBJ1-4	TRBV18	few	TGTGCCAGCTCACCACCGGAGGGGGCCGAAAAACTGTTTTTT	CASSPPEGAEKLFF
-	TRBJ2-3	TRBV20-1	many	TGCAGTGCTAGAGATGTGGGTCATACCACAGATACGCAGTATTTT	CSARDVGHTTDTQYF
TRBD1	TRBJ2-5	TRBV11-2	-	TGTGCCAGCAGCTTAGCCCCCGGGACAGGGTTTGGAGAGACCCAGTACTTC	CASSLAPGTGFGETQYF
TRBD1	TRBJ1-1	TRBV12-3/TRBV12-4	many	TGTGCCAGCAGTATAGACAGGGGGAGTGAAGCTTTCTTT	CASSIDRGSEAFF
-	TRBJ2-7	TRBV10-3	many	TGTGCCATCAACCGGGACAACGCCTACGAGCAGTACTTC	CAINRDNAYEQYF
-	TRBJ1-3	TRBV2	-	TGTGCCAGCAGGGGCCGGGGGGCGGCTGGAAACACCATATATTTT	CASRGRGAAGNTIYF
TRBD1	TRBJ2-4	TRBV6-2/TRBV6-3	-	TGTGCCAGCAGCCACCTTACAGGGGTGGGGCAAGCCAAAAACATTCAGTACTTC	CASSHLTGVGQAKNIQYF
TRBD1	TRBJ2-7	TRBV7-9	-	TGTGCCAGCAGCTTAGCCCCCCGGACAGGGGACTCCTACGAGCAGTACTTC	CASSLAPRTGDSYEQYF
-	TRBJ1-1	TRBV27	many	TGTGCCAGCAGACCAACAGGGTATACTGAAGCTTTCTTT	CASRPTGYTEAFF
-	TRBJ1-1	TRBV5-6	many	TGTGCCAGCAGCTTGGTTCCAGGGGTGAACACTGAAGCTTTCTTT	CASSLVPGVNTEAFF
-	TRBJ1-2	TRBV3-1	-	TGTGCCAGCAGCCCCACCCCCGGGACGGATTCTTCCTATGGCTACACCTTC	CASSPTPGTDSSYGYTF
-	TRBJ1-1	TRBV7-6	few	TGTGCCAGCAGCTTAGACACCTTGTGGAACACTGAAGCTTTCTTT	CASSLDTLWNTEAFF
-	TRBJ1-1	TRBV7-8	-	TGTGCCAGCAGCTTCGACACATATAATGAAGCTTTCTTT	CASSFDTYNEAFF
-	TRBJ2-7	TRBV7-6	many	TGTGCCAGCAGCTCCCCGGGACGGCCCTACGAGCAGTACTTC	CASSSPGRPYEQYF
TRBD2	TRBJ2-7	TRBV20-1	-	TGCAGTGCTGACGGACTAGCGGGATACGAGCAGTACTTC	CSADGLAGYEQYF
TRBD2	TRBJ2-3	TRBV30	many	TGTGCCTGGAGTGGGCTAGCGGGTACCACAGATACGCAGTATTTT	CAWSGLAGTTDTQYF
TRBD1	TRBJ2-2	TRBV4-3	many	TGCGCCAGCAACCCTAATTACAGGGGGCAGAACACCGGGGAGCTGTTTTTT	CASNPNYRGQNTGELFF
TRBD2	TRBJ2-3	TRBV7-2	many	TGTGCCAGCAGCTCCTCCCGCCTGACTAGCGGGTCCGCTGATAGCACAGATACGCAGTATTTT	CASSSSRLTSGSADSTDTQYF
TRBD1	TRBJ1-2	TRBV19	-	TGTGCCAGTACCCCGACAGGGGTCTATGGCTACACCTTC	CASTPTGVYGYTF
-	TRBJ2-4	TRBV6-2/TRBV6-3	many	TGTGCCAGCAGTTACGATCCGTGGATGGCCAAAAACATTCAGTACTTC	CASSYDPWMAKNIQYF
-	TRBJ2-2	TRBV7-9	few	TGTGCCAGCAGCTTGGACGGGTTTAGAGCGGTCACCGGGGAGCTGTTTTTT	CASSLDGFRAVTGELFF
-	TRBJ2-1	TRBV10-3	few	TGTGCCATCAGTGGCACGGGAAATGAGCAGTTCTTC	CAISGTGNEQFF
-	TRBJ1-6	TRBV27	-	TGTGCCAGTAGTTTATTTTCGGGGGACAATTCACCCCTCCACTTT	CASSLFSGDNSPLHF
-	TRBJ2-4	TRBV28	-	TGTGCCAGCAGTTTTAGGGGATTAGCCAAAAACATTCAGTACTTC	CASSFRGLAKNIQYF